These 14 T cell receptor beta chains were all obtained from the same sample, sequenced in a study of CD8+ T cells in alopecia areata. Extracted RNA was reverse transcribed into cDNA, the sequencing template. Repertoires were generated with immunoSEQ multiplex PCR, while TCRdb's copy carries only in-frame clones and drops some. This sample yields around 190,000 clones, of which about three fifths are seen a single time; just over 1% belongs to the top ten. Sample treatment: oral pan-JAK inhibitor, 5-10 mg twice daily. The sequenced sample was CD4+ T cells sorted from blood, obtained at week 24, from a patient treated with tofacitinib. All receptors derive from a human donor with alopecia areata.

This clone showed up just a few times. This chain links TRBV19 with TRBJ1-1; D remains ambiguous. This CDR3 is built from 14 residues. Trimming removed 4 bases at V and 0 bases at J, with 9 bases between. Germline CDR1 and CDR2: LNHDA and SQIVND (reference sequence). The CDR3 is CASSKAHMNTEAFF. In nucleotides, the CDR3 is TGTGCCAGTAGTAAAGCTCATATGAACACTGAAGCTTTCTTT.

The genes are TRBV20-1 and TRBJ1-1; D not resolved. The length of the CDR3 is 11 residues. Per the germline V gene, CDR1 is DFQATT and CDR2 is SNEGSKA (reference sequence). V lost 3 bases, J lost 4 bases, and 6 bases lay in between. CDR3 sequence: CSARIGTEAFF. The CDR3 DNA sequence: TGCAGTGCTAGGATAGGCACTGAAGCTTTCTTT.

This chain links TRBV7-2 with TRBJ2-3; D tentatively fits TRBD1 or TRBD2 (6 bases each). Trimming pared 5 bases from V and 4 bases from J, leaving 13 bases between. The length of the CDR3 is 14 residues. The germline CDR1 and CDR2 sequences are SGHTA and FQGNSA. The CDR3: CASSRGGFPDTQYF. The CDR3 coding sequence is TGTGCCAGCAGCCGAGGGGGGTTCCCAGATACGCAGTATTTT.

The V gene is TRBV4-3, the J gene TRBJ1-2, with D possibly being TRBD1 (5 bases). The length of the CDR3 is 14 residues. CDR1 is LGHNA and CDR2 is YSLEER in the germline V gene. The V end was cut by 0 bases, the J end by 3 bases, with 8 bases between. The CDR3 here is CASSQETDYYGYTF. The CDR3 DNA follows: TGCGCCAGCAGCCAAGAGACAGACTACTATGGCTACACCTTC.

This sequence joins TRBV30 and TRBJ2-5; D remains unclear. This CDR3 region has 13 residues. CDR1 GTSNPN and CDR2 SVGIG come from the germline V gene (reference sequence). Trimming shortened V by 0 bases and J by 3 bases, and 8 bases separated the two germline ends. The CDR3 region has the DNA TGTGCCTGGAGTGTAGTGGCGGAAGAGACCCAGTACTTC. Residues: CAWSVVAEETQYF.

The chain recombines TRBV11-2 with TRBJ2-3; TRBD2 matches at 9 bases. After removal of 2 bases from V and 4 bases from J, the junction contained 4 bases not matched to a gene. Germline V gives CDR1 SGHAT, CDR2 FQNNGV. CDR3 length: 15 residues. CDR3 sequence: CASSLRLAEPDTQYF. DNA for the CDR3: TGTGCCAGCAGCTTAAGACTAGCGGAACCAGATACGCAGTATTTT.

This clone was recorded a few times. This chain uses TRBV7-2 with TRBJ2-5; 12 nucleotides align to TRBD2. The germline V gene encodes CDR1 SGHTA and CDR2 FQGNSA. The CDR3 is made up of 17 amino acids. Trimming took 2 bases from V and 4 from J; bases not matched to a gene: 8. CDR3 in amino acids: CASSLFPGLAGLETQYF. The CDR3 DNA follows: TGTGCCAGCAGCTTATTCCCGGGACTAGCGGGTTTAGAGACCCAGTACTTC.

V gene TRBV5-6 combines with J gene TRBJ2-5; 8 bases agree with TRBD2. V lost 4 bases and J lost 6; bases outside the gene matches: 14. CDR1 is SGHDT, CDR2 YYEEEE, per germline. The CDR3 is made up of 16 amino acids. In nucleotides, the CDR3 is TGTGCCAGCAGCCCCACGGCGGGGGGCACCGGGAAGACCCAGTACTTC. This encodes CASSPTAGGTGKTQYF.

This chain uses TRBV5-6 with TRBJ2-1, with D possibly matching TRBD2 (6 bases). The germline V gene encodes CDR1 SGHDT and CDR2 YYEEEE. V lost 6 bases and J lost 6, with 13 bases in between. This CDR3 comprises 13 residues. This CDR3 reads CASTGLPPNEQFF. CDR3 bases: TGTGCCAGCACGGGACTGCCCCCCAATGAGCAGTTCTTC.

V gene TRBV10-3 combines with J gene TRBJ1-2; possible D gene TRBD1, 6 bases. This CDR3 comprises 13 residues. The germline V and J ends were trimmed by 11 bases and 6 bases, with 19 bases remaining between them. Germline CDR1 and CDR2: ENHRY and SYGVKD. The CDR3 region is CAASATGLDGYTF. In DNA, the CDR3 is TGTGCCGCCTCAGCTACAGGGTTAGATGGCTACACCTTC.

CDR3 sequence: CASSGRQGLQETQYF. The CDR3 DNA reads as TGTGCCAGCAGTGGACGGCAGGGGCTACAAGAGACCCAGTACTTC. The J gene is TRBJ2-5, the V gene TRBV13; maybe TRBD1 (6 bases). Trimming cost V 6 bases and J 2 bases, with 16 bases left between them. The CDR3 totals 15 residues. In germline, CDR1 is PRHDT, CDR2 FYEKMQ (reference sequence).

This rearrangement joins TRBV30 to TRBJ2-7; D remains unclear. CDR1 and CDR2 from the germline V gene are GTSNPN and SVGIG (reference sequence). V lost 2 bases, J lost 2 bases, and 10 bases lay in between. The CDR3 runs 13 residues. CDR3 nucleotide sequence: TGTGCCTGGAGTTTGGAGAGAACCTACGAGCAGTACTTC. The encoded protein is CAWSLERTYEQYF. The entire variable domain, with the rest obtained from reference TRBV30 and TRBJ2-7, is as follows: SQTIHQWPATLVQPVGSPLSLECTVEGTSNPNLYWYRQAAGRGLQLLFYSVGIGQISSEVPQNLSASRPQDRQFILSSKKLLLSDSGFYLCAWSLERTYEQYFGPGTRLTVT.

The chain has TRBV11-2 and TRBJ2-5; D may correspond to TRBD1 or TRBD2 (5 bases each). The germline gives CDR1 SGHAT, CDR2 FQNNGV. This CDR3 region has 14 residues. Trimming removed 4 bases at V and 1 base at J, with 10 bases between. For the CDR3, the DNA is TGTGCCAGCAGCTCACCGGGACCCCAAGAGACCCAGTACTTC. The encoded protein is CASSSPGPQETQYF.

The genes are TRBV29-1 and TRBJ1-4; D is undetermined. The CDR3 spans 12 residues. Trimming left V 4 bases short and J 6 bases short, with 9 bases between. CDR1 and CDR2 (germline): SQVTM, ANQGSEA. The CDR3 region is CSVAVVDEKLFF. In DNA, the CDR3 is TGCAGCGTTGCAGTGGTGGATGAAAAACTGTTTTTT.